The 5 T cell receptor beta chains below come from one sample, sequenced in a study of T cell repertoires and HLA-DP antigens listed by TCRdb under 2018. Libraries were made using the immunoSEQ multiplex PCR assay. The clones in this table, taken by TCRdb from immuneACCESS, are in-frame only. Not every clone is retained; where verified, under half of the shortfall comes from an unresolved V gene, and the cause of the rest is unknown. Across this sample there are some 120,000 clones, with 80% to 95% seen only once. The top ten hold 0.25% to 0.3% of the sample. These receptors lack a known antigen. Sequenced material: CD4+ T cells from PBMCs. These TCRs come from a woman aged 18-35 years in good health and CMV-seronegative.

CDR3 nucleotides: TGTGCCAGTAGTACCCGGGGGGGGAGCTCTGGGGCCAACGTCCTGACTTTC. This encodes CASSTRGGSSGANVLTF. The chain is built from TRBV19 and TRBJ2-6, with 8 bases aligning to TRBD2. With 4 bases clipped from V and 0 bases from J, the junction kept 5 bases outside the gene matches. This CDR3 comprises 17 residues. Germline V gene data show CDR1 as LNHDA and CDR2 as SQIVND (reference sequence).

The genes are TRBV7-3 and TRBJ2-2; weak D call: TRBD1 (5 bases). Germline V gene sequence: CDR1 SGHTA, CDR2 FQGTGA. The V end lost 5 bases, the J end lost 2 bases, and 18 bases lay between the germline ends. The CDR3 length is 17 residues. The CDR3: CASSPTRQGRNTGELFF. CDR3 in DNA: TGTGCCAGCAGCCCAACCCGGCAGGGTCGAAACACCGGGGAGCTGTTTTTT. The variable domain in full, completed from reference TRBV7-3 and TRBJ2-2, reads GAGVSQTPSNKVTEKGKYVELRCDPISGHTALYWYRQSLGQGPEFLIYFQGTGAADDSGLPNDRFFAVRPEGSVSTLKIQRTERGDSAVYLCASSPTRQGRNTGELFFGEGSRLTVL.

The J gene is TRBJ2-1, the V gene TRBV18; D perhaps matches TRBD2 (5 bases). Germline assignment: CDR1 KGHSH and CDR2 LQKENI. The CDR3 covers 12 residues. V was cut by 0 bases and J by 10 bases, with 7 bases left in between. CDR3 nucleotide sequence: TGTGCCAGCTCACCACCTTCGGGAGAGCAGTTCTTC. Amino acid sequence: CASSPPSGEQFF.

V gene TRBV7-9 combines with J gene TRBJ2-5; D might be TRBD1 (5 bases). V was shortened by 3 bases and J by 1 base, with 15 bases between the two germline ends. The CDR3 contains 16 residues. CDR1 is SEHNR, CDR2 FQNEAQ, per germline (reference sequence). The CDR3 DNA sequence: TGTGCCAGCAGCTTTTTACGGAACAGGCCCCAAGAGACCCAGTACTTC. This codes for CASSFLRNRPQETQYF.

This rearrangement joins TRBV11-2 to TRBJ1-1, with TRBD1 matching over 7 bases. V lost 5 bases to trimming and J lost 3 bases; unmatched junction nucleotides: 9. The germline gives CDR1 SGHAT, CDR2 FQNNGV. This CDR3 has 15 residues. The CDR3 region is CASSPTTGFDTEAFF. CDR3 nucleotide sequence: TGTGCCAGCAGCCCCACGACAGGGTTTGACACTGAAGCTTTCTTT.